This T cell receptor (beta chain) was profiled in a study of blood T cell repertoires in COVID-19. The table came from immunoSEQ multiplex PCR; TCRdb's copy has only in-frame clones and leaves some out. Of some 70,000 clones listed, approximately 83% are singletons. Seattle cases were enrolled at active infection and followed longitudinally. The CDR3 totals 12 residues. CDR1 is SGHTS and CDR2 is YDEGEE in the germline V gene. The ends lost 4 bases at V and 7 bases at J; junction bases unmatched: 2. The chain joins TRBV5-8 to TRBJ2-1; 7 bases are shared with TRBD1. Sample: peripheral blood. The sequence was collected from a man in his forties with COVID-19, enrolled during active disease. The CDR3 sequence: CASSKDRNEQFF. In DNA, the CDR3 is TGTGCCAGCAGCAAGGACAGGAATGAGCAGTTCTTC.